The T cell receptor beta chain under discussion was sequenced for a study of T-cell reconstitution after alpha-beta-depleted transplantation in children. Study-level points and caveats: The study traced high day-60 TCRbeta diversity in some patients to surviving recipient T cells and thymic progenitors. Several hundred expanded graft clones reportedly supplied alpha-beta T cells about two months after transplant.

A TCRbeta library incorporating unique molecular identifiers was prepared. TCRdb re-called the PCR reads with MiXCR, one entry per CDR3 protein. The data show roughly 70,000 distinct CDR3 sequences, roughly 4.5% seen once. Between the trimmed V and J ends, which lost 4 bases and 1 base, there was a span of 11 bases. Germline assignment: CDR1 LGHNA and CDR2 YNFKEQ. There are 15 residues in the CDR3. In the case of this clonotype: The antigen is undetermined. A much larger clone lies one base from this, so it may be a read error.

The receptor comes from a boy less than two years old who had a stem cell transplant for acute myeloid leukemia, so the T cells may come from the graft donor. The input for sequencing was PBMCs, mostly from graft donor cells, taken 180 days after TCRalphabeta/CD19-depleted stem cell transplant. This chain connects TRBV4-2 to TRBJ1-5; D is perhaps TRBD1 (5 bases). The CDR3 loop reads CASSPGTVSNQPQHF. For the CDR3, the DNA is TGTGCCAGCAGCCCCGGGACCGTCAGCAATCAGCCCCAGCATTTT.